This T cell receptor beta chain came from a study of vaccination effects on CD4 cells after COVID-19. Study-level background: Sampling of a couple of convalescent patients took place 16 days and one week prior to vaccination. The study, taken as a whole, reports: Early post-infection timepoints were absent, and convalescent patients were few.

Pools of viral peptides were used by the ViraFEST assay to expand antigen-specific CD4+ T cells ahead of sequencing. Culture lasted approximately 10 days before CD4+ T cell isolation. The person was diagnosed with PCR-confirmed SARS-CoV-2 infection between March and December 2020. On days 3 and 7, fresh IL-2 medium replaced half the medium. Details on this clone: Its antigen is unknown.

Produced via immunoSEQ multiplex PCR; TCRdb's table is partial and in-frame only. Among about 26,000 clones listed, around 78% were seen once. The starting material was CD4+ T cells from PBMCs cultured with HCoV-NL63 spike peptides, obtained before COVID-19 vaccination. The TCR comes from a human donor who had a prior SARS-CoV-2 infection.

The CDR3 is CATSSGPGDSEAFF. CDR3 sequence (DNA): TGTGCCACCAGTTCCGGTCCTGGGGACAGTGAAGCTTTCTTT. V and J are TRBV15 and TRBJ1-1; 7 bases agree with TRBD1. Germline V gene data show CDR1 as LNHNV and CDR2 as YYDKDF (reference sequence). The CDR3 is 14 residues long. The ends lost 6 bases at V and 7 bases at J; junction bases unmatched: 11.